Below, 9 T cell receptor beta chains from the same sample are listed, as sequenced in a study of molecular identifiers for immune sequencing clone quantification. Each CDR3 protein gets one entry after TCRdb re-called the PCR reads with MiXCR. Here the sample spans a few hundred thousand distinct CDR3 sequences, around a fifth being singletons. The sequenced sample was naive CD8+ T cells from blood, with Jurkat cell RNA spiked in. Subset specified: FACS-sorted CD8+CD4-CCR7+CD45RA+ naive T cells. The source of these receptors is a human donor in good health. Some libraries in this study had Jurkat cell RNA spiked in.

Turning to this clonotype: A much larger clone differs from this one at a single base, so this may be a read error. The chain combines TRBV7-6 with TRBJ1-6, with D possibly matching TRBD1 (5 bases). The V end was cut by 1 base, the J end by 11 bases, with 9 bases between. Germline lookup yields CDR1 SGHVS and CDR2 FNYEAQ. This CDR3 has 13 amino acids. Written as DNA, the CDR3 is TGTGCCAGCAGCTTAGGGCCGGGGCCACCCCTCCACTTT. Translating it yields CASSLGPGPPLHF.

This chain connects TRBV12-3 or TRBV12-4 to TRBJ2-2; no reliable D call. Trimming stripped 1 base from V and 0 bases from J, with 9 bases between. The CDR3 consists of 16 residues. CDR3 in amino acids: CASSLGQLPNTGELFF. CDR3 nucleotide sequence: TGTGCCAGCAGTTTAGGTCAGCTACCGAACACCGGGGAGCTGTTTTTT.

This clonotype appeared many times. The chain couples TRBV6-1 to TRBJ2-4; a possible D gene is TRBD2 (6 bases). V lost 1 base and J 7 bases, leaving 11 bases between the germline ends. Germline assignment: CDR1 MNHNS and CDR2 SASEGT. The CDR3 contains 14 residues. The DNA of the CDR3 is TGTGCCAGCAGTGAAGAGACTAGTTTCAACATTCAGTACTTC. This sequence encodes CASSEETSFNIQYF.

This clonotype was seen a few times. The rearrangement joins TRBV4-1 to TRBJ1-1; TRBD1 agrees at 7 bases. CDR3 size: 16 residues. Germline CDR1 MGHRA, CDR2 YSYEKL. Trimming took 5 bases from V and 0 from J; bases not matched to a gene: 9. The CDR3 reads CASSIRATGMNTEAFF. CDR3 DNA: TGCGCCAGCAGCATCAGAGCGACAGGGATGAACACTGAAGCTTTCTTT.

This clonotype was detected ten times or more. The V call is TRBV2, the J call TRBJ2-6; no clear D gene. Germline V lookup: CDR1 SNHLY, CDR2 FYNNEI. The V gene lost 3 bases and the J gene lost 0 bases, with 9 bases spanning the gap. The length of the CDR3 is 16 residues. The CDR3, as DNA: TGTGCCAGCAGTGACGGTACCTACTCTGGGGCCAACGTCCTGACTTTC. Translated: CASSDGTYSGANVLTF.

The V and J genes are TRBV5-1 and TRBJ2-2; TRBD1 aligns across 8 bases. V lost 7 bases to trimming and J lost 5 bases; unmatched junction nucleotides: 7. The CDR3 spans 14 residues. Germline CDR1 reads SGHRS; CDR2 reads YFSETQ. The CDR3: CASETGDGTGELFF. Here the CDR3 DNA reads TGCGCCAGCGAGACAGGGGATGGGACCGGGGAGCTGTTTTTT.

As for this clonotype: Just one base apart from a much larger clone, this may be a read error. V is TRBV4-1 and J is TRBJ1-1; weak D call: TRBD1 (5 bases). V was trimmed by 4 bases and J by 1 base, leaving 19 bases between them. Per germline, CDR1 MGHRA and CDR2 YSYEKL. The CDR3 runs 17 residues. The CDR3 sequence: CASSLDRGRGENTEAFF. The CDR3 region has the DNA TGCGCCAGCAGCCTAGATCGGGGCCGGGGGGAGAACACTGAAGCTTTCTTT.

This clonotype was seen repeatedly, ten times or more. The V call is TRBV2, the J call TRBJ2-7; the D gene is possibly TRBD1 (6 bases). The germline gives CDR1 SNHLY, CDR2 FYNNEI. V lost 2 bases and J 6 bases, leaving 14 bases between the germline ends. This CDR3 comprises 14 residues. For the CDR3, the DNA is TGTGCCAGCAGTGAATACGCCAGGGGTTCCGAGCAGTACTTC. As protein: CASSEYARGSEQYF.

This clonotype appeared many times. The CDR3 loop is CASSEDGWDNQPQHF. CDR3 sequence (DNA): TGTGCCAGCAGTGAAGATGGTTGGGACAATCAGCCCCAGCATTTT. J is TRBJ1-5 and V is TRBV2; unclear D gene. The length of the CDR3 is 15 residues. The V gene lost 1 base and the J gene lost 3 bases, with 10 bases spanning the gap. Germline V gene lookup returns CDR1 SNHLY and CDR2 FYNNEI.